This T cell receptor beta chain stems from a study of T cell repertoires in ileal Crohn's disease. Repertoires were generated with immunoSEQ multiplex PCR, while TCRdb's copy carries only in-frame clones and drops some. Of roughly 4,000 clones in the sample, about 71% were seen once. Sample time point: neoterminal ileum biopsy at postoperative endoscopy, about 6 months after surgery. The CDR3 covers 15 residues. The germline gives CDR1 LNHDA, CDR2 SQIVND (reference sequence). The junction had 5 bases not matched to a gene; V was cut back by 4 bases and J by 2 bases. The clonotype originates from an adult with Crohn's disease. The sample taken for sequencing was ileal tissue. This chain uses TRBV19 with TRBJ2-1, with 7 bases lining up with TRBD1. CDR3 region: CASSTEGTAYNEQFF. The CDR3 DNA sequence: TGTGCCAGTAGTACCGAGGGGACAGCCTACAATGAGCAGTTCTTC.